This T cell receptor (beta chain) came from a study of T cell responses to AZD1222 COVID-19 vaccine. Findings of the study overall: There were repertoire samples only from the period after the peak T cell response. The CD4 TCRs associated with vaccination extended across spike and predominated at 160-218 and 743-854.

CDR3 length: 11 amino acids. Germline V gene sequence: CDR1 GTSNPN, CDR2 SVGIG (reference sequence). V was shortened by 3 bases and J by 3 bases, with 5 bases between the two germline ends. Repertoires were generated with immunoSEQ multiplex PCR, while TCRdb's copy carries only in-frame clones and drops some. The data hold 140,000 to 150,000 clones, with roughly 90% observed a single time. As concerns this clone: Antigen: not known.

The source material was peripheral blood, sampled 28 days after the second dose of the MenACWY control vaccine. The receptor comes from an adult who received the MenACWY meningococcal vaccine as a control. The V call is TRBV30, the J call TRBJ1-1; TRBD1 is a possible D gene (5 bases). CDR3 residues: CAWRGDTEAFF. The CDR3 nucleotides are TGTGCCTGGAGGGGGGACACTGAAGCTTTCTTT. Full variable domain (rest looked up from reference TRBV30 and TRBJ1-1): SQTIHQWPATLVQPVGSPLSLECTVEGTSNPNLYWYRQAAGRGLQLLFYSVGIGQISSEVPQNLSASRPQDRQFILSSKKLLLSDSGFYLCAWRGDTEAFFGQGTRLTVV.